The 4 T cell receptor beta chains listed next were all sequenced from one sample in a study of T-cell memory formation after mild COVID-19. TCRdb fed the 5' RACE reads into MiXCR, producing one record per CDR3 protein. The repertoire holds about 390,000 distinct CDR3 sequences, with 16% as singletons. Material for sequencing was PBMCs or a T cell subset sorted from them (not recorded which). These receptors originate from a man between 18 and 35 years old who had mild COVID-19 (a few samples of this study predate the infection). Cell type and time point are not known.

This rearrangement joins TRBV29-1 to TRBJ2-2; TRBD2 agrees at 10 bases. V gave up 3 bases and J gave up 2 bases; unmatched junction bases: 6. CDR3 length: 16 amino acids. Per the germline V gene, CDR1 is SQVTM and CDR2 is ANQGSEA. CDR3 sequence reads: CSVDLWTSGNTGELFF. The DNA for the CDR3 is TGCAGCGTTGATCTCTGGACTAGCGGTAACACCGGGGAGCTGTTTTTT.

The V call is TRBV6-2 or TRBV6-3, the J call TRBJ1-2; possible D gene TRBD1, 6 bases. The V and J ends lost 0 bases and 4 bases respectively, with 9 bases between them. Germline V gene sequence: CDR1 MNHEY, CDR2 SVGEGT. The CDR3 sequence is 14 residues long. The CDR3 is CASSYSRGTYGYTF. Here the CDR3 DNA reads TGTGCCAGCAGTTACTCGAGGGGGACCTATGGCTACACCTTC.

The chain's CDR3 is CSPVEGGEAFF. DNA for the CDR3: TGCAGCCCAGTGGAGGGGGGGGAAGCTTTCTTT. The chain couples TRBV29-1 to TRBJ1-1; maybe TRBD1 (6 bases). In germline, CDR1 is SQVTM, CDR2 ANQGSEA. The V gene lost 8 bases and the J gene lost 8 bases, with 15 bases spanning the gap. The CDR3 has 11 residues.

This clonotype was detected a few times. The chain links TRBV6-6 to TRBJ2-2; the D gene is possibly TRBD1 (5 bases). The CDR3 extends over 17 amino acids. V shed 6 bases and J shed 0 bases, with 17 bases lying between them. Germline-derived CDR1 and CDR2 are MNHNY and SVGAGI (reference sequence). The CDR3 nucleotides read TGTGCCAGCAGCTTCGACGCAAAGACAGCGAACACCGGGGAGCTGTTTTTT. Protein: CASSFDAKTANTGELFF.